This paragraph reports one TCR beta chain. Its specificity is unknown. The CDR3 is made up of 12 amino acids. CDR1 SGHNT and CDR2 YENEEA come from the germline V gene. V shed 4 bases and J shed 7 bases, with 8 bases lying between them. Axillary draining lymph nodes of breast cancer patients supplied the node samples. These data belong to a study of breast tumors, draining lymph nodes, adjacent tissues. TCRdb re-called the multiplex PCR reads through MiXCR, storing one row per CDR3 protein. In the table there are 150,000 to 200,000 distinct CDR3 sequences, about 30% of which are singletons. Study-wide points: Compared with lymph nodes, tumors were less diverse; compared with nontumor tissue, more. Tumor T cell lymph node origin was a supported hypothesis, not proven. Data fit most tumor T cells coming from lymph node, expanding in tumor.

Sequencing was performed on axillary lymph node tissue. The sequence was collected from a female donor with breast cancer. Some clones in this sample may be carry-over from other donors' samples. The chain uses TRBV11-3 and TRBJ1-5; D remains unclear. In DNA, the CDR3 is TGTGCCAGCAGCTCCCACTCCCAGCCCCAGCATTTT. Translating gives CASSSHSQPQHF.